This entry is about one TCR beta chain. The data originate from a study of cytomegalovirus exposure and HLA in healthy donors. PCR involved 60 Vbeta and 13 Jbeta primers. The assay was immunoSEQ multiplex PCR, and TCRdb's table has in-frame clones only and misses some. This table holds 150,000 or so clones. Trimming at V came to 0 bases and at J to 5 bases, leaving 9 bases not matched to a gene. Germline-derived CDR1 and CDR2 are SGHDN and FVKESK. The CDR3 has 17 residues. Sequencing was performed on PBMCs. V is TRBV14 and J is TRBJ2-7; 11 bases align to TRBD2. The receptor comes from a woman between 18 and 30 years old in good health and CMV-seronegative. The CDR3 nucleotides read TGTGCCAGCAGCCAAGAAGTTAGCGGGAGGGTTGGGAACGAGCAGTACTTC. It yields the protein CASSQEVSGRVGNEQYF.